These 13 T cell receptor beta chains originate from one sample sequenced in a study of human T cells and chemical hapten exposure. From the RACE reads, TCRdb called clonotypes with MiXCR, one entry per CDR3 protein. The data contain approximately 350,000 distinct CDR3 sequences, about 6% of them seen just once; the ten biggest clones take up under 7%. Time point given: patch test 2, 6 weeks after DPC sensitization. Stated treatment: therapeutic diphenylcyclopropenone sensitization with weekly scalp DPC. Here the sequenced sample was whole blood, taken in connection with sensitization to the hapten diphenylcyclopropenone (DPC). The receptors were sampled from a young woman with alopecia areata. Some clones in this sample may be carry-over from other donors' samples.

This clonotype came up a few times. This chain links TRBV12-3 or TRBV12-4 with TRBJ1-2, with a tentative D call TRBD1 (5 bases). The CDR3 contains 14 residues. Trimming cost V 3 bases and J 3 bases, with 11 bases left between them. The CDR3 spells CASSLITGDYGYTF. The DNA for the CDR3 is TGTGCCAGCAGTTTGATTACGGGGGACTATGGCTACACCTTC.

This clonotype occurred a few times. The CDR3 region is CASSAGESTDTQYF. Written as DNA, the CDR3 is TGTGCCAGCAGTGCAGGGGAAAGCACAGATACGCAGTATTTT. The chain has TRBV2 and TRBJ2-3; TRBD1 is a possible D gene (6 bases). V dropped 4 bases and J dropped 0 bases, with 8 bases sitting between them. Germline CDR1 and CDR2: SNHLY and FYNNEI. This CDR3 is built from 14 residues.

This clonotype turned up a few times. This chain joins TRBV18 and TRBJ2-7; no clear D. The CDR3 consists of 13 residues. V lost 3 bases, J lost 5 bases, and 11 bases lay in between. Looked up from germline, CDR1 is KGHSH and CDR2 is LQKENI. Written as DNA, the CDR3 is TGTGCCAGCTCACCTCCGTCCGAAGACGAGCAGTACTTC. Its translation is CASSPPSEDEQYF.

This clonotype was detected many times. The chain joins TRBV7-9 to TRBJ1-5; tentatively, D is TRBD1 (5 bases). The CDR3 is 14 residues long. V was shortened by 5 bases and J by 2 bases, with 10 bases between the two germline ends. Germline values: CDR1 SEHNR, CDR2 FQNEAQ (reference sequence). CDR3 in DNA: TGTGCCAGCAGCAGGGTGGGGGGCAATCAGCCCCAGCATTTT. This sequence encodes CASSRVGGNQPQHF.

The chain uses TRBV20-1 and TRBJ2-3; D is ambiguous. CDR3 length: 15 residues. V gave up 5 bases and J gave up 2 bases, with 17 bases separating them. Germline V gene sequence: CDR1 DFQATT, CDR2 SNEGSKA (reference sequence). CDR3 protein: CSAQARRINTDTQYF. CDR3 in DNA: TGCAGTGCTCAAGCGAGACGGATAAACACAGATACGCAGTATTTT.

This chain joins TRBV7-2 and TRBJ1-5; a possible D gene is TRBD1 (5 bases). V was cut by 5 bases and J by 5 bases, with 25 bases left in between. The CDR3 runs 18 residues. The germline V gene has CDR1 SGHTA and CDR2 FQGNSA. The DNA of the CDR3 is TGTGCCAGCAGCACCCCAGGGCCGCCCCTGCGTCCCGATCAGCCCCAGCATTTT. It specifies CASSTPGPPLRPDQPQHF.

This clonotype was found many times. The chain links TRBV29-1 to TRBJ1-2, with D perhaps matching TRBD1 (6 bases). Germline V gene data show CDR1 as SQVTM and CDR2 as ANQGSEA. The CDR3 extends over 12 amino acids. V was trimmed by 3 bases and J by 3 bases, leaving 8 bases between them. This chain's CDR3 is CSVDRGYYGYTF. The CDR3 DNA reads TGCAGCGTTGACAGGGGATACTATGGCTACACCTTC.

This clonotype was seen at least ten times. V is TRBV13 and J is TRBJ2-3; no firm D call. The CDR3 runs to 12 residues. The germline V gene has CDR1 PRHDT and CDR2 FYEKMQ (reference sequence). Deletions cut 5 bases from V and 5 bases from J, with 8 bases between. The CDR3 sequence is CASSAVGDTQYF. In nucleotides, the CDR3 is TGTGCCAGCAGCGCAGTAGGAGATACGCAGTATTTT.

The CDR3 protein is CASSHQVSGANVLTF. As DNA, the CDR3 is TGCGCCAGCAGCCACCAAGTTTCTGGGGCCAACGTCCTGACTTTC. V and J are TRBV4-3 and TRBJ2-6; D is unresolved. V lost 3 bases and J 1 base, leaving 7 bases between the germline ends. The germline V gene has CDR1 LGHNA and CDR2 YSLEER. This CDR3 spans 15 amino acids.

There are many counts of this clonotype. J is TRBJ1-1 and V is TRBV2; TRBD1 matches at 7 bases. Germline CDR1 is SNHLY and CDR2 is FYNNEI. This CDR3 region has 13 residues. The ends lost 6 bases at V and 7 bases at J; junction bases unmatched: 8. Here the CDR3 reads CASRAWDSVEAFF. CDR3 DNA: TGTGCCAGCAGGGCTTGGGACAGTGTTGAAGCTTTCTTT.

This clonotype has just a few counts. This chain joins TRBV20-1 and TRBJ1-1; D is possibly TRBD1 (6 bases). The CDR3 runs 14 residues. In germline, CDR1 is DFQATT, CDR2 SNEGSKA (reference sequence). The V and J ends lost 5 bases and 0 bases respectively, with 13 bases between them. CDR3 in amino acids: CSAVSDSMNTEAFF. The DNA for the CDR3 is TGCAGTGCTGTTTCGGACAGCATGAACACTGAAGCTTTCTTT.

This clonotype was seen only a few times. The V and J genes are TRBV20-1 and TRBJ2-7; 13 bases map to TRBD2. The CDR3 consists of 17 residues. Germline V CDR1 and CDR2: DFQATT, SNEGSKA (reference sequence). The trim removed 5 bases at V and 1 base at J, leaving 11 bases unmatched. CDR3 DNA sequence: TGCAGTGCTGAAAAACAATGGACTAGCGGGGGTTCCTACGAGCAGTACTTC. It yields the protein CSAEKQWTSGGSYEQYF.

CDR3 loop: CASSPGRNSNQPQHF. The CDR3 DNA reads TGTGCCAGCAGTCCGGGCAGGAATAGCAATCAGCCCCAGCATTTT. This rearrangement joins TRBV28 to TRBJ1-5; unclear D gene. The CDR3 sequence is 15 residues long. The germline V gene has CDR1 MDHEN and CDR2 SYDVKM. Trimming pared 5 bases from V and 0 bases from J, leaving 11 bases between.